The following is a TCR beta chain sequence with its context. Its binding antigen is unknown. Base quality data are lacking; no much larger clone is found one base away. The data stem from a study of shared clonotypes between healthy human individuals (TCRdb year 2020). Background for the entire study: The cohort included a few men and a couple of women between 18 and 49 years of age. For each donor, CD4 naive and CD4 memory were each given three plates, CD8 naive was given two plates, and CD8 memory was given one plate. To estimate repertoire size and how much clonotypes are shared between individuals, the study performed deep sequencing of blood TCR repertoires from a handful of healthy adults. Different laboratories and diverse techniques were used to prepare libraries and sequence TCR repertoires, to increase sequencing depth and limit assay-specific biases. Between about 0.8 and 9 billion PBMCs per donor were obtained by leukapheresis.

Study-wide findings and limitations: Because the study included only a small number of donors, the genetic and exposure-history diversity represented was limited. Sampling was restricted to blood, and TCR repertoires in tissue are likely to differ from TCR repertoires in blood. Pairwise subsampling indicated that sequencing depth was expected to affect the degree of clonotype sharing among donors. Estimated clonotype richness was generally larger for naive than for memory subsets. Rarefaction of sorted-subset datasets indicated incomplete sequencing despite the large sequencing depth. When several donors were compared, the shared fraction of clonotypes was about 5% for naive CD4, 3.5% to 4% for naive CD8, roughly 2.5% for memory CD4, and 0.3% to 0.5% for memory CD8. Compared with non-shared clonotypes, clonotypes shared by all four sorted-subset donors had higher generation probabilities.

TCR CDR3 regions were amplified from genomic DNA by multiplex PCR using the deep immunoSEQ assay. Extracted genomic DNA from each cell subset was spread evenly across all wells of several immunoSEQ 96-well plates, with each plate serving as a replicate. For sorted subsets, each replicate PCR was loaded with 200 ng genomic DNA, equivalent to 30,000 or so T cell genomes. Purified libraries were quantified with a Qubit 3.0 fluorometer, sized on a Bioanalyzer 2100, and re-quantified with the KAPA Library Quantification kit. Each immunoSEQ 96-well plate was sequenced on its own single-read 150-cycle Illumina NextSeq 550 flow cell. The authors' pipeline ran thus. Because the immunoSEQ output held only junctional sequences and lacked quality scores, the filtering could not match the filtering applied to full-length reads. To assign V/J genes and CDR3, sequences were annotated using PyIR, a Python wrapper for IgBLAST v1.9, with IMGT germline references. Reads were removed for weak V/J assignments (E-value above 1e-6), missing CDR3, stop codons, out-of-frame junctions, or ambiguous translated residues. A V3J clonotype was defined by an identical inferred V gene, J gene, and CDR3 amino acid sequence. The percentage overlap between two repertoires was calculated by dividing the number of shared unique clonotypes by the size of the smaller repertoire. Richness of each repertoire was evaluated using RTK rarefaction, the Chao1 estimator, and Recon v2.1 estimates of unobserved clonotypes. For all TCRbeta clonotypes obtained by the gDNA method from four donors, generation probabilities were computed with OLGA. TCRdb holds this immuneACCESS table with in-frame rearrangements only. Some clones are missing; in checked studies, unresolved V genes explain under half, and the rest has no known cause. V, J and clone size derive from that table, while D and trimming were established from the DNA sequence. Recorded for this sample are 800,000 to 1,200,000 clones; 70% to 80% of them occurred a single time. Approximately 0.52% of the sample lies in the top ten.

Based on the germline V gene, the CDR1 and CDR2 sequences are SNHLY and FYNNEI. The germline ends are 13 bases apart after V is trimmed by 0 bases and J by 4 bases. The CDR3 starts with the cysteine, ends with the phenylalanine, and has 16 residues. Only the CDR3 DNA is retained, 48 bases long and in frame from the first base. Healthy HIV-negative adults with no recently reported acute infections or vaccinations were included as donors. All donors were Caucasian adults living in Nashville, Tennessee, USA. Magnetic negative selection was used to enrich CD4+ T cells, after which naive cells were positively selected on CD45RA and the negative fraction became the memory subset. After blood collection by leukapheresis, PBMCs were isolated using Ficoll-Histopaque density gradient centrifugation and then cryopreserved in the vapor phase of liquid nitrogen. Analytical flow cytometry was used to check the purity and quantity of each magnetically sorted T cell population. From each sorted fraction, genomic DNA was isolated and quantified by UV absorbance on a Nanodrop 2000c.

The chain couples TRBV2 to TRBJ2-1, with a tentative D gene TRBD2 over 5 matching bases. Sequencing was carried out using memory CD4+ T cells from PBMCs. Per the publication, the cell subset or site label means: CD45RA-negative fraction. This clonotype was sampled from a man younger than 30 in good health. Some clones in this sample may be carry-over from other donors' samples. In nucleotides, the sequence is TGTGCCAGCAGTGAAGCGACGGGAACCTTTTACAATGAGCAGTTCTTC. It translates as CASSEATGTFYNEQFF.